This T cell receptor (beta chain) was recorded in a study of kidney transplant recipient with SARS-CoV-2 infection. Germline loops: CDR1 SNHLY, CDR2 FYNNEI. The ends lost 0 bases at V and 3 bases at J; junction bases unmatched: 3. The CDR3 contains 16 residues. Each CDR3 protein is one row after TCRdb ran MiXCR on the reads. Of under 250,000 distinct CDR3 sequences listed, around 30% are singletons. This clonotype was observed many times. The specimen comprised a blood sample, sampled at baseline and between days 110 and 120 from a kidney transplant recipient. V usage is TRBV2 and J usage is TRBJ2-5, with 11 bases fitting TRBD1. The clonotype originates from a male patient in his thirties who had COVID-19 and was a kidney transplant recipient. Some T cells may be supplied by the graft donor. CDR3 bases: TGTGCCAGCAGTGAAGCGTGGGACAGGGGGGAAGAGACCCAGTACTTC. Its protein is CASSEAWDRGEETQYF.